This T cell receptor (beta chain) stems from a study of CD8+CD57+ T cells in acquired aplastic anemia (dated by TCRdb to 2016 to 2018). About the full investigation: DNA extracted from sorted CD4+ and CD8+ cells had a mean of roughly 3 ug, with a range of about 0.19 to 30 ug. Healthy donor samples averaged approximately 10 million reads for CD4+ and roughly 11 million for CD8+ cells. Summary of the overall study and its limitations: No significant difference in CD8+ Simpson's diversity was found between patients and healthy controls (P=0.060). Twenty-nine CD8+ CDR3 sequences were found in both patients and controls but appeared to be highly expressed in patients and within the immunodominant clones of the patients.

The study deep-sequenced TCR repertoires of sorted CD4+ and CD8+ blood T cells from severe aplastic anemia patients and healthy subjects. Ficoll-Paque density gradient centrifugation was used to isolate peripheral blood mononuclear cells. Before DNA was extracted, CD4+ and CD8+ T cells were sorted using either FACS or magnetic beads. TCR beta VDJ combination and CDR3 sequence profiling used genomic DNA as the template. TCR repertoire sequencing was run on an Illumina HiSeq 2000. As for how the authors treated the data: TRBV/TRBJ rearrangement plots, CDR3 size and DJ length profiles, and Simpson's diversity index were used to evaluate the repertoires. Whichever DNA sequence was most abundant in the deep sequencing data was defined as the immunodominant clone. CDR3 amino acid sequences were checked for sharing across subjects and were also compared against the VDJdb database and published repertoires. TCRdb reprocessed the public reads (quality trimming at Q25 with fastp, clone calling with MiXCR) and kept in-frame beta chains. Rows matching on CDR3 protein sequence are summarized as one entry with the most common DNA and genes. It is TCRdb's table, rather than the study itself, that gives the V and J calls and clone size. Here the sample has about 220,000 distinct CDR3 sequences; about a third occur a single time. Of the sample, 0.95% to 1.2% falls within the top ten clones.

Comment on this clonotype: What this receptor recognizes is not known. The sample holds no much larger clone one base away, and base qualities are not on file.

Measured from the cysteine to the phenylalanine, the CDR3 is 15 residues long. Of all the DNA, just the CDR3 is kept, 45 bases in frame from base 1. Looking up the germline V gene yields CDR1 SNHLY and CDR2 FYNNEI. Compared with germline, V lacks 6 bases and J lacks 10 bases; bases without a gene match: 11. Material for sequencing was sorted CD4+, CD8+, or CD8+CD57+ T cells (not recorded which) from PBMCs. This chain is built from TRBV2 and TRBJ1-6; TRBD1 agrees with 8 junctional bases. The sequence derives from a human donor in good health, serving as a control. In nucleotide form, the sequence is TGTGCCAGCAGCTCCAGGGGGCCCGGTCGATCACCCCTCCACTTT. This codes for CASSSRGPGRSPLHF.